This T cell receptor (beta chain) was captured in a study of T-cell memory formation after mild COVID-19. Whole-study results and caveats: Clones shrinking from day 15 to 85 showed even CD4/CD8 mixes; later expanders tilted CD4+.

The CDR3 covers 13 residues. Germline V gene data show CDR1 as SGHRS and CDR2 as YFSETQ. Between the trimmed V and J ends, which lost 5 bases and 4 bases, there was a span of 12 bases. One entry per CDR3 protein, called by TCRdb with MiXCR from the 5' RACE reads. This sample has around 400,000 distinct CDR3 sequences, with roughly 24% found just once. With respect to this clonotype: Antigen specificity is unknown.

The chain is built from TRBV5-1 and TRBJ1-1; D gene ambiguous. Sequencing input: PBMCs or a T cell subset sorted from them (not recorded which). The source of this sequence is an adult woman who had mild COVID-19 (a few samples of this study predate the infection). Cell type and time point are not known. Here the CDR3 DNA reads TGCGCCAGCAGGCAACCAGGTGGCACTGAAGCTTTCTTT. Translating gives CASRQPGGTEAFF.